The present entry profiles one TCR beta chain with its context. Here immunoSEQ multiplex PCR was the method, and the copy in TCRdb shows in-frame clones only, minus some. The repertoire holds around 1,900,000 clones, with around 93% as singletons. Germline-derived CDR1 and CDR2 are MNHNS and SASEGT. The V and J ends lost 6 bases and 4 bases respectively, with 15 bases between them. The CDR3 is 15 residues long. The naive CD8 fraction comprised CD45RO-negative cells positively selected for CCR7 and excluded terminally differentiated effector memory CD45RA+ cells. The donor population consisted of healthy HIV-negative adults with no recent acute infections or vaccinations. Those who donated, Caucasian adults without exception, all lived in Nashville, Tennessee. The data were taken from a study of shared clonotypes between healthy human individuals. Study-level background: The plates for each donor numbered three CD4 naive, three CD4 memory, two CD8 naive and one CD8 memory.

Sequencing was performed on naive CD8+ T cells from PBMCs. The chain carries TRBV6-1 and TRBJ1-4; the D is unclear. The receptor's source is a man aged 18-30 years in good health. Some clones in this sample may be carry-over from other donors' samples. The DNA of the CDR3 is TGTGCCAGCAGGGTAGATTGGAGCCTTAATGAAAAACTGTTTTTT. It codes for CASRVDWSLNEKLFF.